This TCR beta chain appears in the sequencing data of a study of cytomegalovirus exposure and HLA in healthy donors. Notes on the study in general: In a later analysis, parvovirus B19, influenza, CMV and Epstein-Barr virus appeared linked to several top co-occurrence clusters. No immune exposure information besides CMV serostatus was available.

As regards this clone: Its specificity is unknown.

This CDR3 has 15 amino acids. The germline V gene encodes CDR1 SGHRS and CDR2 YFSETQ. The V gene lost 0 bases and the J gene lost 2 bases, with 10 bases spanning the gap. The PCR ran on 60 Vbeta and 13 Jbeta primers. In the original analysis: An analysis performed later counted roughly 79 million unique TCR beta chains (roughly 11 million of them shared). TCRdb keeps only in-frame clones here, not all; method: immunoSEQ multiplex PCR. That table supplies the V and J calls and clone size; D and trimming were determined from the DNA. The table shows about 140,000 clones, with approximately 80% occurring only once. In nominal health when sampled, donors likely had unrecorded immune exposures nonetheless.

The TCR sequence derives from a man aged 25 to 40 in good health and CMV-seropositive. This chain uses TRBV5-1 with TRBJ2-3; possible D gene TRBD2, 7 bases. The sequenced sample consisted of PBMCs. This CDR3 reads CASSLEGGHTDTQYF. CDR3 coding DNA: TGCGCCAGCAGCTTGGAGGGGGGGCACACAGATACGCAGTATTTT.